The 3 T cell receptor beta chains reported below all come from one sample, sequenced in a study of blood T cell repertoires in COVID-19 (dated by TCRdb to the early 2020s). Library preparation was by the immunoSEQ multiplex PCR assay. In its TCRdb copy, this immuneACCESS table keeps in-frame sequences only and misses some clones. Where compared with another copy, unresolved V genes explain less than half of these, and the others have no known cause. Across this sample there are 310,000 or so clones, with about 87% seen only once. The ten largest clones capture over 1% of the sample. Sequencing was carried out using peripheral blood. The source is a man between 70 and 80 years old with acute or convalescent COVID-19.

The rearrangement uses TRBV9 and TRBJ2-3, with D possibly TRBD2 on 5 matching bases. Germline CDR1 is SGDLS and CDR2 is YYNGEE. This CDR3 comprises 13 residues. Trimming took off 2 bases at V and 3 bases at J, with 7 bases between the two ends. CDR3 region: CASSVRETDTQYF. The CDR3 DNA reads TGTGCCAGCAGCGTTCGGGAAACAGATACGCAGTATTTT.

The chain joins TRBV5-4 to TRBJ2-1; 7 nucleotides agree with TRBD2. The V and J ends lost 2 bases and 4 bases, in that order; junction bases with no gene match: 3. There are 14 residues in the CDR3. CDR1 is SGHNT and CDR2 is YYREEE in the germline V gene (reference sequence). The CDR3: CASSFGGGYNEQFF. As DNA, the CDR3 is TGTGCCAGCAGCTTCGGCGGGGGATACAATGAGCAGTTCTTC.

This rearrangement joins TRBV6-5 to TRBJ1-2, with TRBD1 matching 11 bases. The germline CDR1 and CDR2 sequences are MNHEY and SVGAGI. The CDR3 spans 15 residues. Trimming removed 0 bases from V and 7 bases from J; junction bases left unmatched: 4. The DNA of the CDR3 is TGTGCCAGCAGTTACTCGATGGACAGGGGGCCTGGCTACACCTTC. This encodes CASSYSMDRGPGYTF.